These 21 T cell receptor beta chains came from one sample sequenced in a study of cytomegalovirus exposure and HLA in healthy donors (dated by TCRdb to between 2016 and 2019). Libraries were made using the immunoSEQ multiplex PCR assay. For the multiplex PCR, a mixture combining 60 forward primers for TCR Vbeta segments and 13 reverse primers for TCR Jbeta segments was used. TCRdb retrieved this table from immuneACCESS and kept in-frame rearrangements only. Not all clones are present; in checked studies, unresolved V genes account for under half, and no reason is known for the remainder. The sample contains more than 80,000 clones, less than 85% of them found a single time. Clones ranked in the top ten supply roughly 3.4% of the sample. Input material: PBMCs. The receptors were gathered from a man in his sixties in good health and CMV-seronegative.

This clone has only a few counts. This chain joins TRBV4-2 and TRBJ2-7; TRBD2 is a possible D gene (5 bases). The CDR3 has 15 amino acids. The V gene lost 0 bases and the J gene lost 2 bases, with 11 bases spanning the gap. CDR1 LGHNA and CDR2 YNFKEQ come from the germline V gene. The CDR3 protein is CASSQETGFTYEQYF. CDR3 in DNA: TGTGCCAGCAGCCAAGAGACGGGGTTCACCTACGAGCAGTACTTC.

The genes are TRBV9 and TRBJ1-4; weak D call: TRBD1 (6 bases). The CDR3 loop spans 16 amino acids. The V and J ends lost 4 bases and 4 bases respectively, with 17 bases between them. Germline V gene lookup returns CDR1 SGDLS and CDR2 YYNGEE. This CDR3 is CASSPTDRSFNEKLFF. CDR3 coding DNA: TGTGCCAGCAGCCCTACTGACAGGTCTTTTAATGAAAAACTGTTTTTT.

The chain recombines TRBV7-2 with TRBJ1-2; 11 bases fit TRBD1. The CDR3 has 16 amino acids. Germline CDR1 reads SGHTA; CDR2 reads FQGNSA. J gave up 0 bases and V 1 base, and 1 base lay outside the gene matches. CDR3 bases: TGTGCCAGCAGCTTAGGGGGACAGGGGGCTAACTATGGCTACACCTTC. Amino acids: CASSLGGQGANYGYTF. Using reference TRBV7-2 and TRBJ1-2 for the parts outside the CDR3, the full variable domain is GAGVSQSPSNKVTEKGKDVELRCDPISGHTALYWYRQSLGQGLEFLIYFQGNSAPDKSGLPSDRFSAERTGGSVSTLTIQRTQQEDSAVYLCASSLGGQGANYGYTFGSGTRLTVV.

The chain links TRBV7-8 to TRBJ2-7, with D possibly TRBD2 on 7 matching bases. This CDR3 spans 16 amino acids. In germline, CDR1 is SGHVS, CDR2 FQNEAQ. Trimming stripped 5 bases from V and 1 base from J, with 18 bases between. CDR3 in DNA: TGTGCCAGCAGCCCGTGGGGGGGCCCCTTATCCTACGAGCAGTACTTC. It specifies CASSPWGGPLSYEQYF.

The gene calls are TRBV6-5 and TRBJ2-7; D possibly corresponds to TRBD1 (6 bases). Trimming removed 2 bases at V and 5 bases at J, with 16 bases between. The CDR3 is 15 amino acids. Germline V gene data show CDR1 as MNHEY and CDR2 as SVGAGI. The CDR3 loop reads CASSYMGAQGNEQYF. DNA of the CDR3: TGTGCCAGCAGTTACATGGGGGCGCAAGGTAACGAGCAGTACTTC.

This chain connects TRBV5-8 to TRBJ2-7, with D perhaps matching TRBD1 (7 bases). The length of the CDR3 is 15 residues. V shed 0 bases and J shed 5 bases, with 15 bases lying between them. Germline assignment: CDR1 SGHTS and CDR2 YDEGEE. The CDR3 DNA reads as TGTGCCAGCAGCTTGGGCCAGGGGGGCTTCAACGAGCAGTACTTC. Translating it yields CASSLGQGGFNEQYF.

In nucleotides, the CDR3 is TGTGCCAGCAGTGAAACCTCGACGGGCTCTGGGGCCAACGTCCTGACTTTC. Amino acids: CASSETSTGSGANVLTF. The chain employs TRBV6-1 and TRBJ2-6; D ambiguous. Trimming shortened V by 2 bases and J by 0 bases, and 11 bases separated the two germline ends. There are 17 residues in the CDR3. Germline CDR1 MNHNS, CDR2 SASEGT.

The chain carries TRBV11-2 and TRBJ1-1, with D uncertain. The CDR3 totals 15 residues. V lost 3 bases and J 4 bases, leaving 15 bases between the germline ends. The germline V gene encodes CDR1 SGHAT and CDR2 FQNNGV. The CDR3 reads CASSLVSGVATEAFF. In nucleotides, the CDR3 is TGTGCCAGCAGCTTGGTATCCGGGGTAGCCACTGAAGCTTTCTTT.

This clone came up a few times. The chain is built from TRBV7-6 and TRBJ2-1; D remains unclear. CDR1 is SGHVS and CDR2 is FNYEAQ in the germline V gene. V lost 3 bases and J lost 3, with 15 bases in between. The CDR3 length is 16 residues. Here the CDR3 reads CASSFPPASHYNEQFF. The CDR3 DNA is TGTGCCAGCAGCTTCCCCCCCGCCTCACACTACAATGAGCAGTTCTTC.

This sequence joins TRBV7-9 and TRBJ1-2, with D maybe TRBD1 (5 bases). Germline lookup yields CDR1 SEHNR and CDR2 FQNEAQ (reference sequence). The CDR3 spans 17 residues. Trimming pared 2 bases from V and 2 bases from J, leaving 18 bases between. The CDR3 DNA reads TGTGCCAGCAGCTTAAGGTCCTCCGGGGGTGGAAACTATGGCTACACCTTC. Protein sequence: CASSLRSSGGGNYGYTF. Supplemented by reference TRBV7-9 and TRBJ1-2, the full variable domain reads DTGVSQNPRHKITKRGQNVTFRCDPISEHNRLYWYRQTLGQGPEFLTYFQNEAQLEKSRLLSDRFSAERPKGSFSTLEIQRTEQGDSAMYLCASSLRSSGGGNYGYTFGSGTRLTVV.

The chain employs TRBV19 and TRBJ1-5; D might be TRBD1 (6 bases). The V end lost 5 bases, the J end lost 4 bases, and 12 bases lay between the germline ends. The germline V gene has CDR1 LNHDA and CDR2 SQIVND (reference sequence). The length of the CDR3 is 14 residues. The CDR3 loop is CASSGPRGNQPQHF. The CDR3, as DNA: TGTGCCAGTAGTGGTCCCAGGGGAAATCAGCCCCAGCATTTT.

V usage is TRBV7-8 and J usage is TRBJ1-2, with D hard to call. The germline CDR1 and CDR2 sequences are SGHVS and FQNEAQ. The CDR3 runs 14 residues. Trimming left V 2 bases short and J 5 bases short, with 12 bases between. CDR3 loop: CASSLLPGGYGYTF. The CDR3 DNA reads TGTGCCAGCAGCTTATTGCCGGGAGGGTATGGCTACACCTTC.

This chain joins TRBV4-3 and TRBJ2-5; D is unresolved. V was trimmed by 2 bases and J by 8 bases, leaving 12 bases between them. Germline V gene lookup returns CDR1 LGHNA and CDR2 YSLEER. The CDR3 totals 13 residues. CDR3 amino acids: CASSQLRRGTQYF. The CDR3 nucleotides are TGCGCCAGCAGCCAACTACGCAGAGGAACCCAGTACTTC.

DNA of the CDR3: TGTGCCAGCTCACAGGGGGACAGCTCTAATGAAAAACTGTTTTTT. As protein: CASSQGDSSNEKLFF. The rearrangement uses TRBV18 and TRBJ1-4, with 7 bases fitting TRBD1. The V segment lost 4 bases and the J segment 3 bases; nucleotides outside the gene matches: 5. The germline CDR1 and CDR2 sequences are KGHSH and LQKENI. The CDR3 covers 15 residues.

This CDR3 reads CASRWGQAYGYTF. The CDR3 coding sequence is TGTGCCAGCAGGTGGGGACAGGCCTATGGCTACACCTTC. The chain links TRBV28 to TRBJ1-2; the match to TRBD1 covers 8 bases. This CDR3 contains 13 residues. CDR1 is MDHEN, CDR2 SYDVKM, per germline. V gave up 6 bases and J gave up 4 bases; unmatched junction bases: 4.

CDR3 loop: CASSLTGLEQYV. The CDR3 bases are TGTGCCAGCAGCCTCACAGGGTTGGAGCAGTACGTC. The chain joins TRBV7-2 to TRBJ2-7; D perhaps matches TRBD1 (6 bases). V was trimmed by 5 bases and J by 7 bases, leaving 12 bases between them. This CDR3 contains 12 residues. Germline CDR1 reads SGHTA; CDR2 reads FQGNSA.

This clone was seen once. The V gene is TRBV7-2, the J gene TRBJ2-5, with TRBD2 matching over 11 bases. Germline V gene lookup returns CDR1 SGHTA and CDR2 FQGNSA. CDR3 length: 16 residues. J was trimmed by 7 bases and V by 3 bases; bases with no gene match: 10. CDR3 sequence: CASSLGLAGGPGTQYF. CDR3 in DNA: TGTGCCAGCAGCTTGGGGTTAGCGGGGGGGCCCGGGACCCAGTACTTC.

This clone was recorded a few times. This chain joins TRBV5-1 and TRBJ1-1; 9 bases line up with TRBD1. V lost 4 bases to trimming and J lost 4 bases; unmatched junction nucleotides: 8. Germline-derived CDR1 and CDR2 are SGHRS and YFSETQ. The CDR3 contains 15 residues. The CDR3 DNA is TGCGCCAGCAGCAAGACAGGGGGGTCATCCACTGAAGCTTTCTTT. It translates to CASSKTGGSSTEAFF.

This rearrangement joins TRBV9 to TRBJ2-3, with 8 nucleotides matching TRBD2. This CDR3 has 14 residues. Trimming cost V 4 bases and J 0 bases; bases outside gene matches: 1. In germline, CDR1 is SGDLS, CDR2 YYNGEE. The chain's CDR3 is CASSPSGSTDTQYF. CDR3 nucleotides: TGTGCCAGCAGCCCTAGCGGGAGCACAGATACGCAGTATTTT.

This rearrangement joins TRBV29-1 to TRBJ2-1; 8 nucleotides line up with TRBD1. The germline gives CDR1 SQVTM, CDR2 ANQGSEA. This CDR3 is built from 10 residues. V was pared by 8 bases and J by 10 bases, with 4 bases of the junction left unmatched. The CDR3 DNA reads as TGCAGCACGGGACAGGCCGAGCAGTTCTTC. Translating it yields CSTGQAEQFF.

The chain employs TRBV10-2 and TRBJ2-1, with D unresolved. Between the trimmed V and J ends, which lost 7 bases and 7 bases, there was a span of 8 bases. This CDR3 region has 11 residues. Per the germline V gene, CDR1 is WSHSY and CDR2 is SAAADI. The CDR3 DNA sequence: TGCGCCAGCATGAGGTCGAATGAGCAGTTCTTC. It translates to CASMRSNEQFF.